One sample yielded the 31 T cell receptor beta chains listed below, sequenced in a study of blood T cell repertoires in COVID-19. Assay: immunoSEQ multiplex PCR; the TCRdb copy retains only in-frame clones and omits some. The sample lists 23,000 or so clones, 75% to 90% occurring once. The sequenced sample was peripheral blood. These receptors were obtained from a man aged 65 to 85 with active COVID-19.

This chain uses TRBV5-1 with TRBJ2-1; perhaps TRBD2 as D (6 bases). Germline CDR1 is SGHRS and CDR2 is YFSETQ. The germline V and J ends were trimmed by 1 base and 2 bases, with 7 bases remaining between them. This CDR3 spans 14 amino acids. DNA of the CDR3: TGCGCCAGCAGCTTGAGGGAGGCCTACAATGAGCAGTTCTTC. Protein sequence: CASSLREAYNEQFF. The variable domain in full, with the rest retrieved from reference TRBV5-1 and TRBJ2-1, is KAGVTQTPRYLIKTRGQQVTLSCSPISGHRSVSWYQQTPGQGLQFLFEYFSETQRNKGNFPGRFSGRQFSNSRSEMNVSTLELGDSALYLCASSLREAYNEQFFGPGTRLTVL.

The gene calls are TRBV6-5 and TRBJ1-6, with TRBD1 matching 8 bases. The V and J ends lost 8 bases and 10 bases, in that order; junction bases with no gene match: 4. CDR1 is MNHEY, CDR2 SVGAGI, per germline. The CDR3 is made up of 12 amino acids. CDR3 sequence reads: CASGTGLSPLHF. The CDR3 DNA follows: TGTGCCAGCGGGACAGGCTTGTCACCCCTCCACTTT.

In its sample, this clone was seen once. The chain uses TRBV23-1 and TRBJ1-5; 10 bases are a match to TRBD1. TRBV23-1 is assigned to the ORF class and has an uncertain function. This CDR3 contains 19 residues. With 7 bases clipped from V and 0 bases from J, the junction kept 15 bases outside the gene matches. The CDR3 reads CASKDRGSRAENSNQPQHF. The CDR3 DNA reads TGCGCCAGCAAGGACAGGGGGTCGCGGGCCGAAAATAGCAATCAGCCCCAGCATTTT.

The chain employs TRBV5-6 and TRBJ1-2; no reliable D call. This CDR3 comprises 12 residues. Germline lookup yields CDR1 SGHDT and CDR2 YYEEEE. V was pared by 4 bases and J by 3 bases, with 7 bases between. The CDR3 DNA reads TGTGCCAGCAGCCTGGACTACTATGGCTACACCTTC. Amino acids: CASSLDYYGYTF.

The chain links TRBV19 to TRBJ2-7, with 9 bases lining up with TRBD1. This CDR3 comprises 13 residues. Trimming cost V 6 bases and J 5 bases; bases outside gene matches: 5. In germline, CDR1 is LNHDA, CDR2 SQIVND (reference sequence). The CDR3, as DNA: TGTGCCAGTAGCCTGGGACAGGGCAACGAGCAGTACTTC. Translating gives CASSLGQGNEQYF.

This chain connects TRBV27 to TRBJ1-1, with D perhaps matching TRBD1 (5 bases). The germline gives CDR1 MNHEY, CDR2 SMNVEV (reference sequence). The length of the CDR3 is 16 residues. The V gene lost 4 bases and the J gene lost 4 bases, with 19 bases spanning the gap. For the CDR3, the DNA is TGTGCCAGCAGTTCCCCGGGCAGCCCGGGGGGCACTGAAGCTTTCTTT. Amino acids: CASSSPGSPGGTEAFF.

The gene calls are TRBV7-9 and TRBJ1-1, with D possibly TRBD1 on 5 matching bases. The germline V and J ends were trimmed by 5 bases and 1 base, with 14 bases remaining between them. The CDR3 loop spans 15 amino acids. Germline V gives CDR1 SEHNR, CDR2 FQNEAQ (reference sequence). CDR3 bases: TGTGCCAGCAGCCGTAAGGGCGGGGGGAACACTGAAGCTTTCTTT. Translation: CASSRKGGGNTEAFF. Combining the CDR3 with reference TRBV7-9 and TRBJ1-1 gives the whole variable domain DTGVSQNPRHKITKRGQNVTFRCDPISEHNRLYWYRQTLGQGPEFLTYFQNEAQLEKSRLLSDRFSAERPKGSFSTLEIQRTEQGDSAMYLCASSRKGGGNTEAFFGQGTRLTVV.

The rearrangement joins TRBV15 to TRBJ1-2; 8 bases match TRBD1. The CDR3 is made up of 17 amino acids. Germline V CDR1 and CDR2: LNHNV, YYDKDF (reference sequence). Trimming at V came to 0 bases and at J to 4 bases, leaving 10 bases not matched to a gene. This CDR3 reads CATSRDTGGQGGYGYTF. The CDR3 DNA follows: TGTGCCACCAGCAGAGATACGGGAGGACAGGGAGGCTATGGCTACACCTTC. Based on the CDR3 plus reference TRBV15 and TRBJ1-2, the full variable domain is DAMVIQNPRYQVTQFGKPVTLSCSQTLNHNVMYWYQQKSSQAPKLLFHYYDKDFNNEADTPDNFQSRRPNTSFCFLDIRSPGLGDTAMYLCATSRDTGGQGGYGYTFGSGTRLTVV.

This chain links TRBV4-1 with TRBJ1-1; no clear D. Trimming took 4 bases from V and 1 from J, leaving 10 bases between them. The CDR3 sequence is 14 residues long. From germline, CDR1 is MGHRA and CDR2 YSYEKL. This CDR3 reads CASSRGGANTEAFF. The DNA of the CDR3 is TGCGCCAGCAGCCGAGGAGGAGCGAACACTGAAGCTTTCTTT.

The rearrangement links TRBV7-9 to TRBJ1-1; no clear D. Germline CDR1 SEHNR, CDR2 FQNEAQ (reference sequence). Trimming left V 8 bases short and J 3 bases short, with 13 bases between. The CDR3 is made up of 13 amino acids. In DNA form, the CDR3 reads TGTGCCAGCGCACCCTCGCGGGACACTGAAGCTTTCTTT. Translation gives CASAPSRDTEAFF.

This rearrangement joins TRBV5-1 to TRBJ2-7, with D possibly being TRBD1 (6 bases). Looked up from germline, CDR1 is SGHRS and CDR2 is YFSETQ. The CDR3 has 15 residues. Trimming pared 2 bases from V and 3 bases from J, leaving 15 bases between. This CDR3 reads CASSFNPGVSYEQYF. The DNA for the CDR3 is TGCGCCAGCAGCTTCAACCCAGGGGTAAGCTACGAGCAGTACTTC.

The rearrangement uses TRBV6-5 and TRBJ1-4; 10 bases are shared with TRBD1. Germline CDR1 reads MNHEY; CDR2 reads SVGAGI. After removal of 6 bases from V and 7 bases from J, the junction contained 8 bases not matched to a gene. The CDR3 totals 15 residues. This chain's CDR3 is CASSYRQGAGEKLFF. CDR3 sequence (DNA): TGTGCCAGCAGCTACCGACAGGGGGCAGGTGAAAAACTGTTTTTT.

This clone was detected only once. The chain employs TRBV6-5 and TRBJ1-5, with 7 bases that match TRBD1. V gave up 6 bases and J gave up 4 bases; unmatched junction bases: 9. Germline assignment: CDR1 MNHEY and CDR2 SVGAGI. The CDR3 sequence is 15 residues long. Here the CDR3 reads CASRADRVGNQPQHF. The CDR3 DNA reads TGTGCCAGCAGGGCCGACAGGGTTGGAAATCAGCCCCAGCATTTT.

This chain connects TRBV6-5 to TRBJ2-7, with D possibly matching TRBD2 (5 bases). The germline V gene encodes CDR1 MNHEY and CDR2 SVGAGI. V lost 6 bases and J 0 bases, leaving 9 bases between the germline ends. This CDR3 spans 13 amino acids. The CDR3 reads CASRPGNSYEQYF. The CDR3 DNA follows: TGTGCCAGCAGACCGGGAAACTCCTACGAGCAGTACTTC.

This sequence joins TRBV5-1 and TRBJ2-5; 8 positions agree with TRBD2. Germline CDR1 and CDR2: SGHRS and YFSETQ. Trimming at V came to 7 bases and at J to 2 bases, leaving 4 bases not matched to a gene. This CDR3 region has 13 residues. The CDR3 DNA sequence: TGCGCCAGCGGCACTAGCGGTCAAGAGACCCAGTACTTC. Translating it yields CASGTSGQETQYF. Combining the CDR3 with reference TRBV5-1 and TRBJ2-5 gives the whole variable domain KAGVTQTPRYLIKTRGQQVTLSCSPISGHRSVSWYQQTPGQGLQFLFEYFSETQRNKGNFPGRFSGRQFSNSRSEMNVSTLELGDSALYLCASGTSGQETQYFGPGTRLLVL.

The CDR3 protein is CASSPGGSSNEQFF. DNA for the CDR3: TGTGCCAGTAGTCCGGGAGGGAGCAGCAATGAGCAGTTCTTC. The chain is built from TRBV19 and TRBJ2-1; 8 bases map to TRBD2. Germline CDR1 and CDR2: LNHDA and SQIVND (reference sequence). Trimming took 5 bases from V and 6 from J; bases not matched to a gene: 6. The CDR3 runs 14 residues. Supplemented by reference TRBV19 and TRBJ2-1, the full variable domain reads DGGITQSPKYLFRKEGQNVTLSCEQNLNHDAMYWYRQDPGQGLRLIYYSQIVNDFQKGDIAEGYSVSREKKESFPLTVTSAQKNPTAFYLCASSPGGSSNEQFFGPGTRLTVL.

The V and J genes are TRBV4-2 and TRBJ2-7, with a weak D call TRBD2 (6 bases). There are 11 residues in the CDR3. The V gene's germline CDR1 is LGHNA and CDR2 YNFKEQ. Trimming took off 0 bases at V and 10 bases at J, with 7 bases between the two ends. CDR3 DNA: TGTGCCAGCAGCCAAGAGGGACTTCAGTACTTC. Its translation is CASSQEGLQYF.

This clone is a singleton in its sample. The CDR3 nucleotides are TGTGCCAGTAGTATAGGAGGGGGAGTACCAGAGACCCAGTACTTC. Its translation: CASSIGGGVPETQYF. The chain has TRBV19 and TRBJ2-5; tentative D call: TRBD1 (6 bases). The CDR3 runs 15 residues. Per the germline V gene, CDR1 is LNHDA and CDR2 is SQIVND (reference sequence). The ends were cut back, 1 base at V and 4 bases at J, with 13 bases in the middle.

The gene calls are TRBV5-4 and TRBJ2-7, with unresolved D. Germline V gene data show CDR1 as SGHNT and CDR2 as YYREEE (reference sequence). The V gene lost 0 bases and the J gene lost 0 bases, with 10 bases spanning the gap. This CDR3 region has 15 residues. The CDR3 reads CASSLGSHNSYEQYF. CDR3 bases: TGTGCCAGCAGCTTGGGGTCCCACAACTCCTACGAGCAGTACTTC.

The genes are TRBV7-2 and TRBJ2-3; TRBD2 matches at 10 bases. The CDR3 runs 16 residues. Germline V gene lookup returns CDR1 SGHTA and CDR2 FQGNSA. Trimming removed 1 base from V and 3 bases from J; junction bases left unmatched: 4. The CDR3 DNA is TGTGCCAGCAGCTTAGTCCTAGCGGGGGCAACAGATACGCAGTATTTT. As protein: CASSLVLAGATDTQYF.

The V gene is TRBV7-2, the J gene TRBJ2-3, with 11 bases matching TRBD2. Trimming took 2 bases from V and 0 from J; bases not matched to a gene: 7. This CDR3 region has 18 residues. Per germline, CDR1 SGHTA and CDR2 FQGNSA. The CDR3 DNA reads as TGTGCCAGCAGCTTAAGCGGACTAGCGGGTTTTAGCACAGATACGCAGTATTTT. This sequence encodes CASSLSGLAGFSTDTQYF.

The chain employs TRBV6-5 and TRBJ2-7; D unresolved. This CDR3 comprises 11 residues. Between the trimmed V and J ends, which lost 5 bases and 4 bases, there was a span of 6 bases. Germline CDR1 MNHEY, CDR2 SVGAGI. This CDR3 is CASSTPYEQYF. The CDR3 region has the DNA TGTGCCAGCAGTACACCGTACGAGCAGTACTTC.

This chain uses TRBV7-9 with TRBJ2-3, with 8 bases fitting TRBD1. The germline gives CDR1 SEHNR, CDR2 FQNEAQ (reference sequence). There are 16 residues in the CDR3. The V segment lost 2 bases and the J segment 1 base; nucleotides outside the gene matches: 5. In nucleotides, the CDR3 is TGTGCCAGCAGCTTACGAAGGGACAGGCGCACAGATACGCAGTATTTT. Amino acid sequence: CASSLRRDRRTDTQYF. Variable domain in full (rest from reference TRBV7-9 and TRBJ2-3): DTGVSQNPRHKITKRGQNVTFRCDPISEHNRLYWYRQTLGQGPEFLTYFQNEAQLEKSRLLSDRFSAERPKGSFSTLEIQRTEQGDSAMYLCASSLRRDRRTDTQYFGPGTRLTVL.

This rearrangement joins TRBV14 to TRBJ2-1, with 8 bases that match TRBD2. V shed 3 bases and J 9 bases; nucleotides not matched to a gene: 13. Germline V gene lookup returns CDR1 SGHDN and CDR2 FVKESK. The CDR3 contains 16 residues. CDR3 region: CASSQPGTRILSEQFF. Written as DNA, the CDR3 is TGTGCCAGCAGCCAGCCCGGGACTAGGATCCTCAGTGAGCAGTTCTTC.

The count of this clone is one. The chain is built from TRBV6-1 and TRBJ1-2; 10 positions match TRBD1. In germline, CDR1 is MNHNS, CDR2 SASEGT. Unmatched junction bases numbered 8, after V lost 2 bases and J lost 5 bases. The length of the CDR3 is 16 residues. CDR3 region: CASSENLAGQGYGYTF. The CDR3 bases are TGTGCCAGCAGTGAAAATCTTGCGGGACAGGGGTATGGCTACACCTTC.

This sequence joins TRBV11-2 and TRBJ2-6; tentatively, D is TRBD1 (6 bases). Germline loops: CDR1 SGHAT, CDR2 FQNNGV. Trimming removed 7 bases from V and 4 bases from J, with 14 bases in between. CDR3 length: 15 residues. The CDR3 region is CASNSQGRGANVLTF. CDR3 DNA sequence: TGTGCCAGCAACTCACAGGGTAGGGGGGCCAACGTCCTGACTTTC.

The chain combines TRBV24-1 with TRBJ1-2, with D possibly matching TRBD1 (5 bases). Looked up from germline, CDR1 is KGHDR and CDR2 is SFDVKD. Between the trimmed V and J ends, which lost 5 bases and 4 bases, there was a span of 22 bases. The CDR3 loop spans 17 amino acids. CDR3: CATSGPSGGEFLYGYTF. The DNA for the CDR3 is TGTGCCACCAGTGGCCCAAGTGGAGGGGAATTTCTCTATGGCTACACCTTC.

The CDR3 bases are TGTGCCAGCAGCTTATACAGCACCTACGAGCAGTACTTC. It is translated as CASSLYSTYEQYF. The rearrangement uses TRBV11-2 and TRBJ2-7; D remains unclear. With 2 bases removed from V and 2 bases from J, the gap between germline ends came to 7 bases. Germline V gene lookup returns CDR1 SGHAT and CDR2 FQNNGV. The CDR3 length is 13 residues.

This clone has just one count. V gene TRBV12-3 or TRBV12-4 combines with J gene TRBJ2-1; 8 nucleotides align to TRBD2. This CDR3 has 12 residues. The V gene end was trimmed by 4 bases and the J gene end by 12 bases; junction bases not matched to a gene: 5. The CDR3 DNA follows: TGTGCCAGCAGTTCGGTCAGCGGGAGGCAGTTCTTC. Translating it yields CASSSVSGRQFF.

The chain recombines TRBV30 with TRBJ2-1; 7 bases agree with TRBD2. The CDR3 has 16 residues. V trimming: 3 bases; J trimming: 2 bases; junction bases outside the gene matches: 10. The germline V gene has CDR1 GTSNPN and CDR2 SVGIG (reference sequence). In nucleotides, the CDR3 is TGTGCCTGGAGCGCGACGGCTAGCGGAGCCTACAATGAGCAGTTCTTC. Its protein product is CAWSATASGAYNEQFF. Using reference TRBV30 and TRBJ2-1 for the parts outside the CDR3, the full variable domain is SQTIHQWPATLVQPVGSPLSLECTVEGTSNPNLYWYRQAAGRGLQLLFYSVGIGQISSEVPQNLSASRPQDRQFILSSKKLLLSDSGFYLCAWSATASGAYNEQFFGPGTRLTVL.

The J gene is TRBJ1-4, the V gene TRBV29-1; the match to TRBD1 covers 7 bases. The V gene end was trimmed by 1 base and the J gene end by 8 bases; junction bases not matched to a gene: 4. Germline CDR1 is SQVTM and CDR2 is ANQGSEA. The CDR3 is made up of 13 amino acids. The CDR3 coding sequence is TGCAGCGTTGAAGGGACAGGCTTGGAAAAACTGTTTTTT. It translates to CSVEGTGLEKLFF.